The clone carrying this TCR beta chain was counted ten times or more. The antigen remains undetermined. The trim removed 6 bases at V and 6 bases at J, leaving 5 bases unmatched. The CDR3 length is 13 residues. Germline V lookup: CDR1 ENHRY, CDR2 SYGVKD. This specimen belongs to a study of T-cell reconstitution after alpha-beta-depleted transplantation in children. This sample's TCRbeta library carried unique molecular identifier barcodes. TCRdb ran MiXCR on the PCR reads and lists one entry per CDR3 protein. The sample lists about 240,000 distinct CDR3 sequences; roughly 24% were seen once. The study's findings and limits: As was reported, about two months after transplant, alpha-beta T cells came from several hundred expanded graft clones. Newly produced T cells mostly accounted for T-cell counts and diversity one year post-transplant. Surviving recipient T cells and thymic progenitors accounted for the high day-60 TCRbeta diversity observed in some patients.

This clonotype originated in a girl aged 2-10 years with Fanconi anemia, due to receive a stem cell transplant. The input for sequencing was PBMCs, taken before TCRalphabeta/CD19-depleted stem cell transplant. This chain uses TRBV10-3 with TRBJ2-1; TRBD1 agrees at 7 bases. Here the CDR3 reads CAIRFDRANEQFF. In nucleotides, the CDR3 is TGTGCCATCAGATTCGACAGGGCCAATGAGCAGTTCTTC.